Listed here is a single T cell receptor beta chain. What it binds is unknown. These data belong to a study of cytomegalovirus exposure and HLA in healthy donors. Study-level findings and limits: Analysis was performed later, and it showed HLA-associated TCR beta chains to be more clonally expanded than equally common others. The authors later found TCR association rates varying by HLA locus, with DRB1 most and HLA-C fewest.

The donors, nominally healthy at sampling, likely had unrecorded immune exposures. Germline CDR1 and CDR2: SGHRS and YFSETQ. J lost 8 bases, V lost 4 bases, and 13 bases had no gene match. The CDR3 has 15 residues. Researchers ran the PCR with 60 Vbeta and 13 Jbeta primers. Data came from immunoSEQ multiplex PCR; TCRdb stores just in-frame clones and leaves some out. Of some 150,000 clones detected, more than 75% appear once; the ten largest clones hold 1.1%. This clonotype was obtained from a male donor in good health and CMV-seronegative. The sample was PBMCs. The rearrangement joins TRBV5-1 to TRBJ1-2; 8 bases match TRBD1. The CDR3 spells CASSTASLQGGGYTF. The DNA for the CDR3 is TGCGCCAGCAGCACGGCAAGCTTACAGGGGGGGGGCTACACCTTC.